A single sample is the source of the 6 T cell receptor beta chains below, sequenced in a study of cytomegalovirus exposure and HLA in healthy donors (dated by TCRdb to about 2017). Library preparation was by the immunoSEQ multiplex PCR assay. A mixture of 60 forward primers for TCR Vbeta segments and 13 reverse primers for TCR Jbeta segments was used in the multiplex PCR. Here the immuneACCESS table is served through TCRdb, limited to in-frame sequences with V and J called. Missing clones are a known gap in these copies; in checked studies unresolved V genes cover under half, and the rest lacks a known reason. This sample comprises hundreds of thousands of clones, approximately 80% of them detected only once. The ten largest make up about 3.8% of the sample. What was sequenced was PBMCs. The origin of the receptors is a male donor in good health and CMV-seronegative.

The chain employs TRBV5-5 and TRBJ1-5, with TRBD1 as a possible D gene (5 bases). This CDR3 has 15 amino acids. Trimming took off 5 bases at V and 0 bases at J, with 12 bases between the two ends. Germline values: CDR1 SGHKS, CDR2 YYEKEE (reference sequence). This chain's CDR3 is CASSERQFSNQPQHF. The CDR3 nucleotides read TGTGCCAGCAGTGAACGACAGTTTAGCAATCAGCCCCAGCATTTT. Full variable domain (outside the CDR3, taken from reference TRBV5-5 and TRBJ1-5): DAGVTQSPTHLIKTRGQQVTLRCSPISGHKSVSWYQQVLGQGPQFIFQYYEKEERGRGNFPDRFSARQFPNYSSELNVNALLLGDSALYLCASSERQFSNQPQHFGDGTRLSIL.

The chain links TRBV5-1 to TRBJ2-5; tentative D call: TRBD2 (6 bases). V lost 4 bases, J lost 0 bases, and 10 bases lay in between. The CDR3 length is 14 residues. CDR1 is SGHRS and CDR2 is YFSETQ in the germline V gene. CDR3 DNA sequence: TGCGCCAGCAGCGATCGGGGGTACCAAGAGACCCAGTACTTC. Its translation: CASSDRGYQETQYF.

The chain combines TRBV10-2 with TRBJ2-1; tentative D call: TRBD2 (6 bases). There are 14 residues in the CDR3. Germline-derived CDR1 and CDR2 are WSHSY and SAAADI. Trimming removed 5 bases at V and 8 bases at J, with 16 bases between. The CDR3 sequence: CASSLGRRMDEQFF. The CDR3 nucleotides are TGCGCCAGCAGTTTAGGGAGGAGGATGGATGAGCAGTTCTTC.

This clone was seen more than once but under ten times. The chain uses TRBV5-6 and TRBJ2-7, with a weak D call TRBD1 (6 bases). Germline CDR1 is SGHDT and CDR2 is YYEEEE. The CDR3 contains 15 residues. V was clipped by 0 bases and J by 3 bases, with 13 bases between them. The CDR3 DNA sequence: TGTGCCAGCAGCTTGGAGTTGCACAGGGTCTACGAGCAGTACTTC. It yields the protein CASSLELHRVYEQYF.

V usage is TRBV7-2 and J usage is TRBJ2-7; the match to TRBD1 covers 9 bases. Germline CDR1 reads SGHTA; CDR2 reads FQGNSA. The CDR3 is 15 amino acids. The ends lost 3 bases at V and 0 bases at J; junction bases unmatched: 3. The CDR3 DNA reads TGTGCCAGCAGCTTTGCGACAGGGGGCTCCTACGAGCAGTACTTC. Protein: CASSFATGGSYEQYF.

CDR3 DNA: TGTGCCAGCAGCTTGGGAGCAGCGGGAGTGGGAGGCGGGGAGCTGTTTTTT. Its protein product is CASSLGAAGVGGGELFF. The chain carries TRBV5-4 and TRBJ2-2; 8 bases align to TRBD2. The CDR3 contains 17 residues. From germline, CDR1 is SGHNT and CDR2 YYREEE (reference sequence). The trim removed 0 bases at V and 7 bases at J, leaving 11 bases unmatched.